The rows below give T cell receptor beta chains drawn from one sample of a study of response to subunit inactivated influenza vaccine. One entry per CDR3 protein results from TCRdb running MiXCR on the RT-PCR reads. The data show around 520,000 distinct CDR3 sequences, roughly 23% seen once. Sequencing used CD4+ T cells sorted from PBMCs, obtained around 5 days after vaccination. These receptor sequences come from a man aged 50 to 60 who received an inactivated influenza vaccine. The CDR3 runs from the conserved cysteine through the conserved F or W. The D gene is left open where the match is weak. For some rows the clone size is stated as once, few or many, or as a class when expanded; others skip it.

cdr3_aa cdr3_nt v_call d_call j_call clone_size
CASSQDSSPLHF TGTGCCAGCAGCCAAGACTCTTCACCCCTCCACTTT TRBV4-2 - TRBJ1-6 -
CASSQRGQTNQPQHF TGTGCCAGCAGTCAGAGAGGACAGACTAATCAGCCCCAGCATTTT TRBV12-3/TRBV12-4 - TRBJ1-5 -
CASSEGFLGTDTQYF TGTGCCAGCAGCGAGGGATTTCTAGGCACAGATACGCAGTATTTT TRBV9 - TRBJ2-3 -
CASMSSSRSYEQYF TGTGCCAGCATGTCGTCTAGCCGGTCCTACGAGCAGTACTTC TRBV28 - TRBJ2-7 many
CSAIGRMNTGELFF TGCAGTGCCATAGGGAGAATGAACACCGGGGAGCTGTTTTTT TRBV20-1 - TRBJ2-2 few
CASSPLRGRANEQYF TGTGCCAGTAGTCCTTTAAGAGGCAGGGCCAACGAGCAGTACTTC TRBV19 - TRBJ2-7 few
CASSFREHGYTF TGTGCCAGCAGCTTTAGAGAGCATGGCTACACCTTC TRBV7-9 - TRBJ1-2 few
CASSYIGSGELFF TGTGCCAGCAGTTACATCGGCTCCGGGGAGCTGTTTTTT TRBV6-2/TRBV6-3 - TRBJ2-2 few
CATSRAGRTDTQYF TGTGCCACCAGCAGAGCGGGCAGGACAGATACGCAGTATTTT TRBV15 - TRBJ2-3 -
CASSLNSGGTDTQYF TGTGCCAGCAGCTTAAACAGCGGAGGCACAGATACGCAGTATTTT TRBV7-9 - TRBJ2-3 -
CASSSQGSGNTIYF TGCGCCAGCAGCTCACAGGGCTCTGGAAACACCATATATTTT TRBV5-1 - TRBJ1-3 -
CASSPPLQYYEQYF TGTGCCAGCTCACCACCGCTACAGTACTACGAGCAGTACTTC TRBV18 - TRBJ2-7 -
CAWSVGGAEQFF TGTGCCTGGAGTGTTGGAGGCGCTGAGCAGTTCTTC TRBV30 - TRBJ2-1 few
CASTRTGVFYNEQFF TGTGCCAGCACCCGGACAGGGGTATTTTACAATGAGCAGTTCTTC TRBV11-2 TRBD1 TRBJ2-1 few
CASSQDPAGRNSPLHF TGCGCCAGCAGCCAAGATCCGGCAGGGCGTAATTCACCCCTCCACTTT TRBV4-3 - TRBJ1-6 few
CASSHDRRSYEQYF TGTGCCAGCAGCCACGACAGGCGATCCTACGAGCAGTACTTC TRBV4-2 - TRBJ2-7 -
CSARPAGAFNSPLHF TGCAGTGCTAGACCCGCAGGGGCCTTTAATTCACCCCTCCACTTT TRBV20-1 - TRBJ1-6 few
CAIGAAGTVRAGELFF TGTGCCATCGGGGCAGCCGGGACAGTCCGAGCCGGGGAGCTGTTTTTT TRBV10-3 TRBD1 TRBJ2-2 few
CASSSSGQGWEQYF TGTGCCAGCAGCTCCTCGGGACAGGGGTGGGAGCAGTACTTC TRBV7-8 TRBD1 TRBJ2-7 -
CASSDMDKTRNSPLHF TGTGCCAGCAGCGATATGGACAAAACGAGGAATTCACCCCTCCACTTT TRBV5-6 - TRBJ1-6 -
CASSQKLNTEAFF TGTGCCAGCAGCCAAAAGCTGAACACTGAAGCTTTCTTT TRBV3-1 - TRBJ1-1 few
CSAREPGHRNQPQHF TGCAGTGCTAGGGAACCGGGACATCGGAATCAGCCCCAGCATTTT TRBV20-1 - TRBJ1-5 -
CSARDPLRRETQYF TGCAGTGCTAGAGACCCTTTACGTAGGGAGACCCAGTACTTC TRBV20-1 - TRBJ2-5 -
CASRGGGTLLHF TGTGCCAGCAGGGGGGGAGGGACTCTCCTCCACTTT TRBV6-6 - TRBJ1-6 once
CASSPLAGVKGEQFF TGTGCCAGCAGTCCACTAGCGGGGGTGAAGGGTGAGCAGTTCTTC TRBV11-3 TRBD2 TRBJ2-1 -
CASTRYGQGGDTQYF TGTGCCAGCACCAGATACGGACAGGGGGGAGATACGCAGTATTTT TRBV6-1 TRBD1 TRBJ2-3 -
CSARQDRVSLYEQYF TGCAGTGCTAGGCAGGACAGGGTCTCTCTTTACGAGCAGTACTTC TRBV20-1 TRBD1 TRBJ2-7 few
CASSPLNYQETQYF TGTGCCAGCAGTCCACTTAACTACCAAGAGACCCAGTACTTC TRBV12-3/TRBV12-4 - TRBJ2-5 -